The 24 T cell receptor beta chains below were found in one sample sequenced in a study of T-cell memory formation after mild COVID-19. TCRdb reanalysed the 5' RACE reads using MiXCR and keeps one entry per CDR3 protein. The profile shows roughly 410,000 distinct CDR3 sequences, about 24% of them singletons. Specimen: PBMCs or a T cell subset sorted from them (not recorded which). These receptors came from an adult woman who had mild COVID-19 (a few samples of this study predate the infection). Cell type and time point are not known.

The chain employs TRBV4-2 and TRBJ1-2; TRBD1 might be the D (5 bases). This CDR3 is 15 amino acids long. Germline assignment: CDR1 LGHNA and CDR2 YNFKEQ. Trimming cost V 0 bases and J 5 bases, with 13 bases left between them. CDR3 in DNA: TGTGCCAGCAGCCAAGATCCCCTGGGGGGTTATGGCTACACCTTC. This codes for CASSQDPLGGYGYTF.

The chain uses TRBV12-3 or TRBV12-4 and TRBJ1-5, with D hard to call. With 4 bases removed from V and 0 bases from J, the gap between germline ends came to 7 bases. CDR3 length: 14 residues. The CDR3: CASSSLLSNQPQHF. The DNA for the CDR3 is TGTGCCAGCAGTTCATTGCTTAGCAATCAGCCCCAGCATTTT.

The CDR3 DNA follows: TGTGCCAGCAGTCCTCGAAACCCAGTAGTAGATGGCTACACCTTC. Translation: CASSPRNPVVDGYTF. The chain recombines TRBV27 with TRBJ1-2; no definite D call. V was clipped by 5 bases and J by 6 bases, with 19 bases between them. CDR3 length: 15 amino acids. CDR1 and CDR2 from the germline V gene are MNHEY and SMNVEV (reference sequence).

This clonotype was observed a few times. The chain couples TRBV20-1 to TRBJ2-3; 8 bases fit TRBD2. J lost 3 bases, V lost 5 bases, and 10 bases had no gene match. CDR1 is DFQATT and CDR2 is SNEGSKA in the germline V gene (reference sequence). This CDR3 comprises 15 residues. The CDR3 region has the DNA TGCAGTGCTTTAAGCGGGAGACTTAGGACAGATACGCAGTATTTT. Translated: CSALSGRLRTDTQYF.

In nucleotides, the CDR3 is TGTGCCAGCAGCTTGGCTAGCGGGAGGTTCACCAATGAGCAGTTCTTC. Amino acid sequence: CASSLASGRFTNEQFF. The V and J genes are TRBV13 and TRBJ2-1; 11 bases are shared with TRBD2. Germline CDR1 is PRHDT and CDR2 is FYEKMQ (reference sequence). The ends lost 3 bases at V and 6 bases at J; junction bases unmatched: 7. This CDR3 has 16 amino acids. The full variable domain, rest sourced from reference TRBV13 and TRBJ2-1, is AAGVIQSPRHLIKEKRETATLKCYPIPRHDTVYWYQQGPGQDPQFLISFYEKMQSDKGSIPDRFSAQQFSDYHSELNMSSLELGDSALYFCASSLASGRFTNEQFFGPGTRLTVL.

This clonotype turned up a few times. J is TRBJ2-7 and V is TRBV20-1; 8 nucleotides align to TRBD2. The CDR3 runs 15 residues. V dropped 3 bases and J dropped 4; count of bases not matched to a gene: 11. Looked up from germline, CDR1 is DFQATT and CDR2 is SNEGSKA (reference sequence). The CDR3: CSASRLRGERYEQYF. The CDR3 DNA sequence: TGCAGTGCTAGTAGGCTGCGGGGGGAGAGGTACGAGCAGTACTTC.

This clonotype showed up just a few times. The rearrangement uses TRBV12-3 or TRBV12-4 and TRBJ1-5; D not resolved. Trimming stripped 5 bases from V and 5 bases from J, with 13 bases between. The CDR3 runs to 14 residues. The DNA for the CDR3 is TGTGCCAGCAGTCATCGGGATTTGGATCAGCCCCAGCATTTT. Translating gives CASSHRDLDQPQHF.

The CDR3: CASSQGREGSYEQYF. The CDR3 bases are TGTGCCAGCTCCCAAGGGCGGGAGGGGTCCTACGAGCAGTACTTC. The chain links TRBV7-2 to TRBJ2-7; 9 bases match TRBD2. Germline V gives CDR1 SGHTA, CDR2 FQGNSA. There are 15 residues in the CDR3. Unmatched junction bases numbered 9, after V lost 8 bases and J lost 1 base. Drawing the rest from reference TRBV7-2 and TRBJ2-7, the complete variable domain is GAGVSQSPSNKVTEKGKDVELRCDPISGHTALYWYRQSLGQGLEFLIYFQGNSAPDKSGLPSDRFSAERTGGSVSTLTIQRTQQEDSAVYLCASSQGREGSYEQYFGPGTRLTVT.

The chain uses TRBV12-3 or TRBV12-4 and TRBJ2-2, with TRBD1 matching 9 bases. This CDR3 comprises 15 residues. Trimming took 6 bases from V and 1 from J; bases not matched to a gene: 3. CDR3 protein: CASRSGQGNTGELFF. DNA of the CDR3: TGTGCCAGCAGATCGGGACAGGGGAACACCGGGGAGCTGTTTTTT.

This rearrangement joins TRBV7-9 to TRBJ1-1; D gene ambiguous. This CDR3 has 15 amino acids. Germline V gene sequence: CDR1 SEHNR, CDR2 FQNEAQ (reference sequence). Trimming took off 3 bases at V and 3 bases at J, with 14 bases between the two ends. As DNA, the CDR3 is TGTGCCAGCAGCTTTTATAAGGGTGGCGACACTGAAGCTTTCTTT. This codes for CASSFYKGGDTEAFF. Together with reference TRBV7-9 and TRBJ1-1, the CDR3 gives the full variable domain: DTGVSQNPRHKITKRGQNVTFRCDPISEHNRLYWYRQTLGQGPEFLTYFQNEAQLEKSRLLSDRFSAERPKGSFSTLEIQRTEQGDSAMYLCASSFYKGGDTEAFFGQGTRLTVV.

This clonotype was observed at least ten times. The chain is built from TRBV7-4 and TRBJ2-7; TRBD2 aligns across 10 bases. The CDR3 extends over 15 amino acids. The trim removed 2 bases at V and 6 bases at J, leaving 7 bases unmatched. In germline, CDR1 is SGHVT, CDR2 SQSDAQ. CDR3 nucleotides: TGTGCCAGCAGCTTACCTAGCGGGAGTCTGTGCGAGCAGTACTTC. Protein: CASSLPSGSLCEQYF.

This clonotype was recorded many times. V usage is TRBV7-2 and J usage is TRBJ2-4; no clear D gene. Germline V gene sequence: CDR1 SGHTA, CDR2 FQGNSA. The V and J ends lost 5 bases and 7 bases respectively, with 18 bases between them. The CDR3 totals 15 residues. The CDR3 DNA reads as TGTGCCAGCAGCCGAGACACGACTTTGGGGAACATTCAGTACTTC. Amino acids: CASSRDTTLGNIQYF.

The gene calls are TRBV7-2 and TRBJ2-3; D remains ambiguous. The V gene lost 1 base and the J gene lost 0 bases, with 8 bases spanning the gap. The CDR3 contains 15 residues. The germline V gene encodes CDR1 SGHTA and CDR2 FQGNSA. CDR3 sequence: CASSLGPDSTDTQYF. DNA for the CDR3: TGTGCCAGCAGCTTAGGTCCCGACAGCACAGATACGCAGTATTTT. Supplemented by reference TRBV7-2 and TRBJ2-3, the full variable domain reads GAGVSQSPSNKVTEKGKDVELRCDPISGHTALYWYRQSLGQGLEFLIYFQGNSAPDKSGLPSDRFSAERTGGSVSTLTIQRTQQEDSAVYLCASSLGPDSTDTQYFGPGTRLTVL.

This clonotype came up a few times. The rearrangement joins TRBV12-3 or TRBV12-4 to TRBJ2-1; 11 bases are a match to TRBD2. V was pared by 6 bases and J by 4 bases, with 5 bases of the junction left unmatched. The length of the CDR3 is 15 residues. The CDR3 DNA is TGTGCCAGCAGACGAAGGACTAGCGGGTACAATGAGCAGTTCTTC. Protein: CASRRRTSGYNEQFF.

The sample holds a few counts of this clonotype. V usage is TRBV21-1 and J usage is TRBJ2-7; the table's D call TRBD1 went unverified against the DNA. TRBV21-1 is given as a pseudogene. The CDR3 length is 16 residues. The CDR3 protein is CASSRRHSGISYEQYF. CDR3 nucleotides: TGTGCCAGCAGCCGCAGACATTCAGGGATTTCCTACGAGCAGTACTTC.

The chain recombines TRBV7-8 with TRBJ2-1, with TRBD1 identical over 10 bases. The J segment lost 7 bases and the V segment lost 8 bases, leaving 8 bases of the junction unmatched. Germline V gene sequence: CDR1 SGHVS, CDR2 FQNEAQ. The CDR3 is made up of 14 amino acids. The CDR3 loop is CASVRDRGLNEQFF. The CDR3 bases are TGTGCCAGCGTCCGGGACAGGGGTTTAAATGAGCAGTTCTTC. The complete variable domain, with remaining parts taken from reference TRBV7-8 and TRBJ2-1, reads GAGVSQSPRYKVAKRGQDVALRCDPISGHVSLFWYQQALGQGPEFLTYFQNEAQLDKSGLPSDRFFAERPEGSVSTLKIQRTQQEDSAVYLCASVRDRGLNEQFFGPGTRLTVL.

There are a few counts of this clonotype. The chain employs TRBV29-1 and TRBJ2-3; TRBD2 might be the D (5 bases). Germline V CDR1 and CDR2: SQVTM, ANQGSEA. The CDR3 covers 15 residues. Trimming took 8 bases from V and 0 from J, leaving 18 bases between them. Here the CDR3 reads CSTDPRTGSTDTQYF. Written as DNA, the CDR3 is TGCAGCACGGACCCTCGGACGGGAAGCACAGATACGCAGTATTTT.

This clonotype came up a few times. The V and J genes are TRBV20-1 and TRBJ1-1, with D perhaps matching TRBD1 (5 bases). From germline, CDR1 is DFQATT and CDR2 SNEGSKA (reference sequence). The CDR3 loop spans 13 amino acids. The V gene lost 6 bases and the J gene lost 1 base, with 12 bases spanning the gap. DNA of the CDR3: TGCAGTGCACGAGACCAGGGGAACACTGAAGCTTTCTTT. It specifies CSARDQGNTEAFF.

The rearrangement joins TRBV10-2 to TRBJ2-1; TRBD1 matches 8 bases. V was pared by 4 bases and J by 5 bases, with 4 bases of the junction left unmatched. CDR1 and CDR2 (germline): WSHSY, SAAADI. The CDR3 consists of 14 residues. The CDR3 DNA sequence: TGCGCCAGCAGTGGGACAGGGTTGGACAATGAGCAGTTCTTC. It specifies CASSGTGLDNEQFF.

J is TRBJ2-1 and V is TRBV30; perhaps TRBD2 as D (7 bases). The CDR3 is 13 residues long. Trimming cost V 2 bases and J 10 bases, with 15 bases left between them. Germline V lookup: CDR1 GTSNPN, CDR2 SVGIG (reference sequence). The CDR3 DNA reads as TGTGCCTGGAGTCAGTGGGGGGGCTACGAGCAGTTCTTC. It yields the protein CAWSQWGGYEQFF.

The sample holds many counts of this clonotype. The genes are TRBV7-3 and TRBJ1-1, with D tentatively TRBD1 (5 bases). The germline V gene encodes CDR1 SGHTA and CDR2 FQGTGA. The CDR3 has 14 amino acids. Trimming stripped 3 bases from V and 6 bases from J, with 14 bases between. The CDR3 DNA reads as TGTGCCAGCAGCTTGGGAGGGGAAGGGGCTGAAGCTTTCTTT. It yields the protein CASSLGGEGAEAFF.

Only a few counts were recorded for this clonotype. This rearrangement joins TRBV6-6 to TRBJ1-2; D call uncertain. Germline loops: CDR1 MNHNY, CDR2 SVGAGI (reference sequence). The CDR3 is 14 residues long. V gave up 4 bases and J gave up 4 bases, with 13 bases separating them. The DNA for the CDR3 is TGTGCCAGCAGTTCTAGCGGGGAAACCTATGGCTACACCTTC. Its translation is CASSSSGETYGYTF.

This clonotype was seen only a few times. This chain's CDR3 is CASSSAAGANIQYF. CDR3 DNA sequence: TGCGCCAGCAGCTCCGCCGCAGGTGCGAACATTCAGTACTTC. The chain links TRBV5-1 to TRBJ2-4; D is unresolved. The CDR3 is 14 residues long. Germline V lookup: CDR1 SGHRS, CDR2 YFSETQ. Trimming removed 3 bases at V and 7 bases at J, with 14 bases between.

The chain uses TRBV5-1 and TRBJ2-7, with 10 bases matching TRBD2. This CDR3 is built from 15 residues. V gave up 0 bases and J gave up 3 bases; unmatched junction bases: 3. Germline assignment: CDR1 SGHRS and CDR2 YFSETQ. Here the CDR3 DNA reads TGCGCCAGCAGCTTGGCCAGCGGGGGGGGCTACGAGCAGTACTTC. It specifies CASSLASGGGYEQYF.